The 8 T cell receptor beta chains below were found in one sample sequenced in a study of shared clonotypes between healthy human individuals (dated by TCRdb to between 2020 and 2021). CD8 naive samples consisted of CD45RO-negative cells that were positively selected for CCR7, yielding a CD45RA+CCR7+ population without TemRA cells. Libraries were prepared through the immunoSEQ multiplex PCR assay. TCRdb's version of the immuneACCESS table is confined to in-frame rearrangements and falls short of the full clone set. An unresolved V gene accounts for under half of the shortfall where checked; the remainder is of unknown origin. This sample holds over 750,000 clones; 96% were observed only once. The leading ten clones occupy less than 0.25% of the sample. The sample taken for sequencing was naive CD8+ T cells sorted from blood. This specimen's cell subset or site label, interpreted: CD45RA+CCR7+. These receptors originate from a man aged 25 to 45 in good health.

Here the CDR3 reads CASSPAAAPTGEQFF. CDR3 DNA sequence: TGCGCCAGCAGCCCCGCCGCTGCCCCTACGGGGGAGCAGTTCTTC. The chain joins TRBV5-1 to TRBJ2-1, with a weak D call TRBD2 (5 bases). Trimming took off 4 bases at V and 10 bases at J, with 21 bases between the two ends. CDR3 length: 15 residues. Germline V CDR1 and CDR2: SGHRS, YFSETQ.

CDR3 coding DNA: TGCGCCAGCAGCGAAACCGGGACAGGGGCCTACGAGCAGTACTTC. It is translated as CASSETGTGAYEQYF. The chain recombines TRBV5-1 with TRBJ2-7, with 10 bases aligning to TRBD1. The germline CDR1 and CDR2 sequences are SGHRS and YFSETQ. Germline trimming cut 4 bases from V and 2 bases from J; bases unmatched to any gene: 6. This CDR3 has 15 residues. Filled out from reference TRBV5-1 and TRBJ2-7, the complete variable domain reads KAGVTQTPRYLIKTRGQQVTLSCSPISGHRSVSWYQQTPGQGLQFLFEYFSETQRNKGNFPGRFSGRQFSNSRSEMNVSTLELGDSALYLCASSETGTGAYEQYFGPGTRLTVT.

The J gene is TRBJ2-1, the V gene TRBV4-3; 8 positions agree with TRBD1. Per the germline V gene, CDR1 is LGHNA and CDR2 is YSLEER. The CDR3 is 16 amino acids. J was trimmed by 10 bases and V by 3 bases; bases with no gene match: 14. CDR3 sequence: CASSHGFGQGVGEQFF. CDR3 sequence (DNA): TGCGCCAGCAGCCATGGTTTTGGACAGGGAGTAGGAGAGCAGTTCTTC.

The chain combines TRBV4-3 with TRBJ2-7; 9 bases agree with TRBD1. Per the germline V gene, CDR1 is LGHNA and CDR2 is YSLEER. Trimming removed 4 bases from V and 2 bases from J; junction bases left unmatched: 6. The CDR3 length is 15 residues. CDR3 coding DNA: TGCGCCAGCAGCCTATCGGGACAGGGACCCTACGAGCAGTACTTC. Translation gives CASSLSGQGPYEQYF.

The CDR3 DNA reads TGCGCCAGCAGCCAATTGGGCAGGACAACCTATCGACCTCACACCGGGGAGCTGTTTTTT. It is translated as CASSQLGRTTYRPHTGELFF. The chain has TRBV4-1 and TRBJ2-2, with D possibly being TRBD1 (5 bases). CDR1 MGHRA and CDR2 YSYEKL come from the germline V gene. This CDR3 is 20 amino acids long. V lost 2 bases and J 3 bases, leaving 25 bases between the germline ends.

CDR3 DNA: TGTGCCAGCCGTTCGGGGGGCTACGCGTACAATGAGCAGTTCTTC. Translating it yields CASRSGGYAYNEQFF. The gene calls are TRBV6-5 and TRBJ2-1; D might be TRBD2 (7 bases). With 8 bases removed from V and 4 bases from J, the gap between germline ends came to 18 bases. This CDR3 has 15 residues. The germline CDR1 and CDR2 sequences are MNHEY and SVGAGI.

In DNA, the CDR3 is TGCGCCAGCAGCAACGGACACTACGAGCAGTACTTC. Residues: CASSNGHYEQYF. The chain links TRBV5-1 to TRBJ2-7; maybe TRBD1 (5 bases). The V gene lost 4 bases and the J gene lost 3 bases, with 8 bases spanning the gap. The germline CDR1 and CDR2 sequences are SGHRS and YFSETQ. The CDR3 is 12 residues long.

The chain carries TRBV14 and TRBJ2-5; 12 nucleotides agree with TRBD1. CDR1 SGHDN and CDR2 FVKESK come from the germline V gene. The CDR3 is 15 amino acids. V lost 3 bases to trimming and J lost 4 bases; unmatched junction nucleotides: 3. The CDR3 sequence is CASSQGQGAAETQYF. CDR3 in DNA: TGTGCCAGCAGCCAGGGACAGGGGGCAGCAGAGACCCAGTACTTC.